One and the same sample provided the 23 T cell receptor beta chains below, sequenced in a study of blood T cell repertoires in COVID-19. The protocol was immunoSEQ multiplex PCR, while the TCRdb copy is restricted to in-frame clones and leaves out a portion. The sample contains 100,000 to 150,000 clones, around 80% of which appear only once. Material for sequencing was peripheral blood. The receptor set was obtained from a man aged 70-80 years with acute or convalescent COVID-19.

This chain links TRBV5-6 with TRBJ1-4; D remains unclear. This CDR3 is built from 14 residues. The V gene lost 0 bases and the J gene lost 3 bases, with 6 bases spanning the gap. Per germline, CDR1 SGHDT and CDR2 YYEEEE. CDR3 sequence (DNA): TGTGCCAGCAGCTTGGACATATCTAATGAAAAACTGTTTTTT. It codes for CASSLDISNEKLFF.

Comments on this clone: The same CDR3 can be traced to other DNA sequences in this sample. The rearrangement links TRBV15 to TRBJ2-5; no firm D call. CDR1 and CDR2 (germline): LNHNV, YYDKDF (reference sequence). V was clipped by 0 bases and J by 5 bases, with 4 bases between them. The CDR3 totals 12 residues. The CDR3 DNA follows: TGTGCCACCAGCAGAGATCGGGAGACCCAGTACTTC. It yields the protein CATSRDRETQYF.

The V gene is TRBV14, the J gene TRBJ1-1; D possibly corresponds to TRBD1 (5 bases). The V gene lost 4 bases and the J gene lost 6 bases, with 15 bases spanning the gap. Germline V gives CDR1 SGHDN, CDR2 FVKESK. CDR3 length equals 14 residues. The CDR3 region is CASSLHPGGAEAFF. CDR3 in DNA: TGTGCCAGCAGCCTCCATCCGGGAGGGGCTGAAGCTTTCTTT.

About this clone: The sample has other DNA sequences that encode this CDR3 too. The chain joins TRBV6-1 to TRBJ2-7; TRBD1 aligns across 9 bases. With 3 bases clipped from V and 9 bases from J, the junction kept 15 bases outside the gene matches. Per the germline V gene, CDR1 is MNHNS and CDR2 is SASEGT. The CDR3 runs 16 residues. CDR3 sequence reads: CASSDLGQGSSYGQYF. The CDR3 bases are TGTGCCAGCAGTGATCTGGGACAGGGATCTTCCTATGGGCAGTACTTC.

This clone was seen only once. The V gene is TRBV27, the J gene TRBJ1-2; D may be TRBD1 (5 bases). This CDR3 has 15 amino acids. CDR1 and CDR2 (germline): MNHEY, SMNVEV (reference sequence). The V end lost 8 bases, the J end lost 2 bases, and 18 bases lay between the germline ends. The CDR3 loop reads CASRLAGDMNYGYTF. The CDR3 bases are TGTGCCAGCCGTCTTGCGGGGGATATGAACTATGGCTACACCTTC.

The J gene is TRBJ1-5, the V gene TRBV6-6; 7 bases fit TRBD1. V lost 6 bases to trimming and J lost 3 bases; unmatched junction nucleotides: 8. Germline CDR1 and CDR2: MNHNY and SVGAGI (reference sequence). This CDR3 is built from 15 residues. CDR3 in DNA: TGTGCCAGCAGCTGGGACAGCTTAGCCAATCAGCCCCAGCATTTT. Residues: CASSWDSLANQPQHF.

The gene calls are TRBV7-9 and TRBJ2-7, with D possibly TRBD2 on 6 matching bases. The V and J ends lost 7 bases and 6 bases respectively, with 19 bases between them. Germline assignment: CDR1 SEHNR and CDR2 FQNEAQ (reference sequence). CDR3 length: 14 residues. The CDR3 nucleotides read TGTGCCAGCACTTCCCTCGGGGGATGGGGCGAGCAGTACTTC. Translating it yields CASTSLGGWGEQYF. The entire variable domain, with the rest obtained from reference TRBV7-9 and TRBJ2-7, is as follows: DTGVSQNPRHKITKRGQNVTFRCDPISEHNRLYWYRQTLGQGPEFLTYFQNEAQLEKSRLLSDRFSAERPKGSFSTLEIQRTEQGDSAMYLCASTSLGGWGEQYFGPGTRLTVT.

The rearrangement joins TRBV4-1 to TRBJ2-7; 10 nucleotides agree with TRBD1. Germline-derived CDR1 and CDR2 are MGHRA and YSYEKL. The CDR3 runs to 15 residues. The ends lost 6 bases at V and 1 base at J; junction bases unmatched: 6. CDR3: CASSPGTGASYEQYF. Written as DNA, the CDR3 is TGCGCCAGCAGTCCCGGGACAGGGGCTTCCTACGAGCAGTACTTC.

The chain uses TRBV6-1 and TRBJ2-6, with 7 positions matching TRBD1. From germline, CDR1 is MNHNS and CDR2 SASEGT. The CDR3 runs to 16 residues. With 4 bases clipped from V and 2 bases from J, the junction kept 5 bases outside the gene matches. The CDR3 spells CASSARQGTGANVLTF. DNA for the CDR3: TGTGCCAGCAGTGCCCGACAGGGAACTGGGGCCAACGTCCTGACTTTC.

The chain joins TRBV2 to TRBJ1-6; 8 bases are shared with TRBD1. This CDR3 is 13 amino acids long. V lost 7 bases, J lost 10 bases, and 6 bases stayed unmatched. Germline assignment: CDR1 SNHLY and CDR2 FYNNEI. DNA of the CDR3: TGTGCCAGCAATCCCAGGGGGCAGTCACCCCTCCACTTT. This codes for CASNPRGQSPLHF.

The rearrangement joins TRBV2 to TRBJ1-1, with D unclear. CDR1 and CDR2 from the germline V gene are SNHLY and FYNNEI. This CDR3 spans 14 amino acids. Between the trimmed V and J ends, which lost 3 bases and 1 base, there was a span of 9 bases. CDR3 sequence (DNA): TGTGCCAGCAGTGACGGGGAACCGAACACTGAAGCTTTCTTT. Encoded protein: CASSDGEPNTEAFF.

The chain carries TRBV19 and TRBJ2-3, with 7 bases lining up with TRBD1. Germline V gene data show CDR1 as LNHDA and CDR2 as SQIVND (reference sequence). Trimming cost V 6 bases and J 2 bases; bases outside gene matches: 5. The CDR3 runs to 14 residues. In DNA, the CDR3 is TGTGCCAGTAGGGGACAGTTACTCACAGATACGCAGTATTTT. It yields the protein CASRGQLLTDTQYF. Full variable domain (remainder filled in from reference TRBV19 and TRBJ2-3): DGGITQSPKYLFRKEGQNVTLSCEQNLNHDAMYWYRQDPGQGLRLIYYSQIVNDFQKGDIAEGYSVSREKKESFPLTVTSAQKNPTAFYLCASRGQLLTDTQYFGPGTRLTVL.

This chain links TRBV5-1 with TRBJ1-1, with D maybe TRBD1 (5 bases). This CDR3 has 14 amino acids. The V gene lost 1 base and the J gene lost 4 bases, with 11 bases spanning the gap. Germline V gene lookup returns CDR1 SGHRS and CDR2 YFSETQ. The chain's CDR3 is CASSLRQTVTEAFF. The DNA of the CDR3 is TGCGCCAGCAGCTTGCGACAGACCGTCACTGAAGCTTTCTTT.

This sequence joins TRBV3-1 (or the pseudogene TRBV3-2) and TRBJ2-5, with TRBD2 matching 9 bases. J was trimmed by 3 bases and V by 2 bases; bases with no gene match: 1. Germline V gives CDR1 LGHDT, CDR2 YNNKEL (reference sequence). The CDR3 extends over 14 amino acids. The CDR3 DNA sequence: TGTGCCAGCAGCCAAAGACTAGCGGAAGAGACCCAGTACTTC. Protein sequence: CASSQRLAEETQYF.

The sample holds a few counts of this clone. The CDR3 is CASSVGQGLSYEQYF. The CDR3, as DNA: TGCGCCAGCAGCGTCGGACAGGGGCTTTCCTACGAGCAGTACTTC. The chain combines TRBV5-1 with TRBJ2-7; 9 bases align to TRBD1. CDR1 and CDR2 (germline): SGHRS, YFSETQ. Trimming took 4 bases from V and 1 from J; bases not matched to a gene: 6. The CDR3 runs 15 residues.

The CDR3 DNA sequence: TGTGCCAGCAGTCCCGGGACTTCCCAGCCCCAGCATTTT. Translating gives CASSPGTSQPQHF. This chain connects TRBV6-5 to TRBJ1-5, with a tentative D call TRBD1 (5 bases). Between the trimmed V and J ends, which lost 5 bases and 7 bases, there was a span of 12 bases. CDR3 length equals 13 residues. CDR1 is MNHEY, CDR2 SVGAGI, per germline.

This chain uses TRBV10-3 with TRBJ1-1; 8 bases agree with TRBD1. The CDR3 has 16 residues. CDR1 and CDR2 from the germline V gene are ENHRY and SYGVKD. V lost 4 bases and J lost 0; bases outside the gene matches: 7. CDR3 nucleotide sequence: TGTGCCATCAGTGGAGGACAGGGAATTATGAACACTGAAGCTTTCTTT. It translates to CAISGGQGIMNTEAFF.

V gene TRBV6-6 combines with J gene TRBJ2-3; 16 positions agree with TRBD2. V lost 6 bases, J lost 0 bases, and 12 bases stayed unmatched. This CDR3 has 20 amino acids. CDR1 MNHNY and CDR2 SVGAGI come from the germline V gene (reference sequence). Here the CDR3 reads CASSRRGLAGGLGSTDTQYF. For the CDR3, the DNA is TGTGCCAGCAGCCGTAGGGGACTAGCGGGGGGGCTCGGTAGCACAGATACGCAGTATTTT.

This chain uses TRBV4-2 with TRBJ1-4, with D possibly TRBD1 on 5 matching bases. The CDR3 is 18 amino acids. Germline CDR1 and CDR2: LGHNA and YNFKEQ. The V gene lost 0 bases and the J gene lost 2 bases, with 16 bases spanning the gap. The DNA of the CDR3 is TGTGCCAGCAGCCAAGATCAGGCAGGGCATACTACTAATGAAAAACTGTTTTTT. As protein: CASSQDQAGHTTNEKLFF.

This clone came up a few times. The chain uses TRBV30 and TRBJ1-1, with D hard to call. The CDR3 contains 10 residues. Germline assignment: CDR1 GTSNPN and CDR2 SVGIG (reference sequence). Trimming removed 1 base at V and 11 bases at J, with 8 bases between. The CDR3 coding sequence is TGTGCCTGGAGTGGGTTGAGGGCTTTCTTT. Protein sequence: CAWSGLRAFF.

The rearrangement uses TRBV3-1 (or the pseudogene TRBV3-2) and TRBJ1-3; D is perhaps TRBD1 (5 bases). The length of the CDR3 is 14 residues. Germline V lookup: CDR1 LGHDT, CDR2 YNNKEL (reference sequence). Trimming stripped 6 bases from V and 1 base from J, with 10 bases between. The CDR3 nucleotides are TGTGCCAGCAGGCTCCAGGGATCTGGAAACACCATATATTTT. This translates into CASRLQGSGNTIYF.

The CDR3: CASSQAGGAYNEQFF. As DNA, the CDR3 is TGCGCCAGCAGCCAAGCGGGGGGAGCCTACAATGAGCAGTTCTTC. This chain uses TRBV4-1 with TRBJ2-1, with 7 bases matching TRBD2. This CDR3 spans 15 amino acids. Germline V gene lookup returns CDR1 MGHRA and CDR2 YSYEKL. V shed 1 base and J 2 bases; nucleotides not matched to a gene: 2.

This clone was counted a few times. The J gene is TRBJ1-1, the V gene TRBV3-1 (or the pseudogene TRBV3-2); 7 bases line up with TRBD1. Germline values: CDR1 LGHDT, CDR2 YNNKEL (reference sequence). The CDR3 runs 14 residues. Trimming took 3 bases from V and 5 from J; bases not matched to a gene: 6. The CDR3 region is CASSHPGGRTEAFF. The CDR3 DNA reads as TGTGCCAGCAGCCACCCAGGGGGTAGGACTGAAGCTTTCTTT.